The T cell receptor (beta chain) under discussion was sequenced for a study of blood T cell repertoires in COVID-19. Sequenced by immunoSEQ multiplex PCR; TCRdb stores in-frame clones only, minus some. The table lists fewer than 300,000 clones, just under 90% of them singletons. The sequencing input was peripheral blood. The sequence derives from a woman aged 50 to 65 with COVID-19, enrolled during active disease.

CDR3 amino acids: CASSAGRGLAGFWDPTGSYNEQFF. The CDR3 DNA is TGTGCCAGCAGCGCCGGGAGGGGACTAGCGGGATTCTGGGATCCGACGGGCTCCTACAATGAGCAGTTCTTC. The rearrangement links TRBV9 to TRBJ2-1; 13 nucleotides line up with TRBD2. Germline values: CDR1 SGDLS, CDR2 YYNGEE. The CDR3 has 24 amino acids. After removal of 3 bases from V and 0 bases from J, the junction contained 24 bases not matched to a gene.